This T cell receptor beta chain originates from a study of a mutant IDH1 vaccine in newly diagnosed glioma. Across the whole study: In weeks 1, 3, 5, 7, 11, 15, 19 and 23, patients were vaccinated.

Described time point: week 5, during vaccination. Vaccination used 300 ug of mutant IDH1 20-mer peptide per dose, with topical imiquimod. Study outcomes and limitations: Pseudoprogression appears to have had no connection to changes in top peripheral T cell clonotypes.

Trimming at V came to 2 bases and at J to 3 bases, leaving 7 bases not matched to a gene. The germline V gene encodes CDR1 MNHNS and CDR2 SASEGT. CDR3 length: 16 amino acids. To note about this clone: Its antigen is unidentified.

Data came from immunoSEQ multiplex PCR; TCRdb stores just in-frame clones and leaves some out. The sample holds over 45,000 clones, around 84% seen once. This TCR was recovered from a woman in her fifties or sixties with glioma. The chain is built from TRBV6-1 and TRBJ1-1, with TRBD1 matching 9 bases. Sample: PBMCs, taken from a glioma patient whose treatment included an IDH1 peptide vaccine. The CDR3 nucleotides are TGTGCCAGCAGTGAATTGGGGGACAGGGTAGACACTGAAGCTTTCTTT. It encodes CASSELGDRVDTEAFF.